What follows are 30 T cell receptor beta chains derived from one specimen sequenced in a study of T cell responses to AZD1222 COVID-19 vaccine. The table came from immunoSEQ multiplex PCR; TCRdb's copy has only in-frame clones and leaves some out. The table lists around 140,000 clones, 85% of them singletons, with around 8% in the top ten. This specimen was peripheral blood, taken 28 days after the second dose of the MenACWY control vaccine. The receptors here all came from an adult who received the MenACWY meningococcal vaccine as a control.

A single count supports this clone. Here the CDR3 DNA reads TGTGCCAGCAGCTTTAGGGCAGGGGCCTCCGAAAAACTGTTTTTT. It codes for CASSFRAGASEKLFF. The J gene is TRBJ1-4, the V gene TRBV5-4; D perhaps matches TRBD1 (6 bases). Trimming removed 2 bases at V and 8 bases at J, with 16 bases between. The CDR3 totals 15 residues. Germline V gene lookup returns CDR1 SGHNT and CDR2 YYREEE (reference sequence).

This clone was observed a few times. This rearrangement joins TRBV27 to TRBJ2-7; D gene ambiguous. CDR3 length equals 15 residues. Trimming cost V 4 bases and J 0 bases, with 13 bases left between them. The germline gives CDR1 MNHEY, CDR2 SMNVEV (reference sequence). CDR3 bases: TGTGCCAGCAGTTATGTGGGCAAGAGCTCCTACGAGCAGTACTTC. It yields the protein CASSYVGKSSYEQYF.

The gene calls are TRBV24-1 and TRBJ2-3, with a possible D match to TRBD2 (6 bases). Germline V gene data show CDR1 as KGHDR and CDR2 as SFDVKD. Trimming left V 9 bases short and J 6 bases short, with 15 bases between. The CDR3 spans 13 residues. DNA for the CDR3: TGTGCCACCCGACTAGGGACTCGGGATACGCAGTATTTT. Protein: CATRLGTRDTQYF.

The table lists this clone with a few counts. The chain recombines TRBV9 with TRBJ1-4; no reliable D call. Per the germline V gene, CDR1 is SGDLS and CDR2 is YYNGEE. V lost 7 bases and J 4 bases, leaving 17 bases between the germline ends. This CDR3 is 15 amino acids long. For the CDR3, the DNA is TGTGCCAGCGGAATAGGGTCCGTCTATAATGAAAAACTGTTTTTT. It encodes CASGIGSVYNEKLFF.

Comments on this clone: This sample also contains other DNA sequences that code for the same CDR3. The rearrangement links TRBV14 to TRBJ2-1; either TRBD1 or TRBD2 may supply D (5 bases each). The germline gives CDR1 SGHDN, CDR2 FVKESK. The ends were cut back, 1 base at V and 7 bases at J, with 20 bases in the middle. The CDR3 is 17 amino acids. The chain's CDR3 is CASSQGLGTLPKNEQFF. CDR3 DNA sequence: TGTGCCAGCAGCCAAGGTCTGGGGACCCTGCCAAAGAATGAGCAGTTCTTC.

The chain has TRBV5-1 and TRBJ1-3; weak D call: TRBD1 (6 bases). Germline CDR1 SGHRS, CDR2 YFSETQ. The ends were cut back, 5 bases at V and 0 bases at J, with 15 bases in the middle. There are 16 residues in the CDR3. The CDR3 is CASSFGGPSSGNTIYF. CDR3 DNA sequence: TGCGCCAGCAGTTTCGGGGGCCCCAGCTCTGGAAACACCATATATTTT.

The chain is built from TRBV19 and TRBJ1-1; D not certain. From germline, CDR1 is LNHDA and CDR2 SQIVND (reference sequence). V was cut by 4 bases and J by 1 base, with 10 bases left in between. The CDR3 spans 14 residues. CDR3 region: CASSKGRENTEAFF. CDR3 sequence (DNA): TGTGCCAGTAGTAAAGGACGGGAGAACACTGAAGCTTTCTTT.

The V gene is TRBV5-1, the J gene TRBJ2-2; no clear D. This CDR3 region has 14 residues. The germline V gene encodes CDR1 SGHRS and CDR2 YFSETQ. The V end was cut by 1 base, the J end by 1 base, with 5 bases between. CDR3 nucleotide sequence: TGCGCCAGCAGCTTGCTGCAGAACACCGGGGAGCTGTTTTTT. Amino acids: CASSLLQNTGELFF.

The CDR3 region is CASSEAVLGRGYTF. DNA of the CDR3: TGTGCCAGCAGTGAAGCTGTTCTCGGACGCGGCTACACCTTC. The rearrangement links TRBV6-1 to TRBJ1-2; D gene ambiguous. The CDR3 is 14 residues long. The V gene's germline CDR1 is MNHNS and CDR2 SASEGT. Trimming left V 0 bases short and J 8 bases short, with 13 bases between.

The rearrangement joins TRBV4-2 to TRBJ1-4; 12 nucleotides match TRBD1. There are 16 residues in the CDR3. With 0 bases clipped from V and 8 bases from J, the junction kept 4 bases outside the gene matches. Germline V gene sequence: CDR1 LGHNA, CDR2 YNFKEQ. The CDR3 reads CASSQDTGTGGEKLFF. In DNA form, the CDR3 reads TGTGCCAGCAGCCAAGACACCGGGACAGGGGGCGAAAAACTGTTTTTT.

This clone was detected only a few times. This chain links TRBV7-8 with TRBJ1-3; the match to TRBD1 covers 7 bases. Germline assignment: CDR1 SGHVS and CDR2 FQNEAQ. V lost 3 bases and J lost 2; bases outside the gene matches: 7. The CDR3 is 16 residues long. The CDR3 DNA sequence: TGTGCCAGCAGCTTCGGCGAGGGGGCGGCTGGAAACACCATATATTTT. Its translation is CASSFGEGAAGNTIYF.

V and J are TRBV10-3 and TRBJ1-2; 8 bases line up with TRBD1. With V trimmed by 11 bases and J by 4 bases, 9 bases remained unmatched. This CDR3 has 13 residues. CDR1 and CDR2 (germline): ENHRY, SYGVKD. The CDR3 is CAVDRGVSYGYTF. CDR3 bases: TGTGCCGTCGACAGGGGAGTGAGCTATGGCTACACCTTC.

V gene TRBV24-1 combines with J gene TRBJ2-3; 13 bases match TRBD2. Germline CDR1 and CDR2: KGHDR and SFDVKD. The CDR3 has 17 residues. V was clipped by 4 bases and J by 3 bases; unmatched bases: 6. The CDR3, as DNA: TGTGCCACCAGTGAACGTCTGGGACTAGCGGGGACAGATACGCAGTATTTT. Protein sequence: CATSERLGLAGTDTQYF.

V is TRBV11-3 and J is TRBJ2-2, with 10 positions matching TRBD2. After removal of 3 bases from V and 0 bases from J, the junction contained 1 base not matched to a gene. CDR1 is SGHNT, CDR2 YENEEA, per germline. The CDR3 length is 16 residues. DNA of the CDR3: TGTGCCAGCAGCTTCGGGACTAGCGCGAACACCGGGGAGCTGTTTTTT. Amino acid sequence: CASSFGTSANTGELFF.

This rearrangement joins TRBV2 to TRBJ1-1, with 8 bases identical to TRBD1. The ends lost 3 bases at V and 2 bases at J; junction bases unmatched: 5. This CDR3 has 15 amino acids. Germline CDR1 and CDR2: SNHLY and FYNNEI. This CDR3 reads CASSDPGQGNTEAFF. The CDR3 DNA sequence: TGTGCCAGCAGTGATCCTGGACAGGGAAACACTGAAGCTTTCTTT.

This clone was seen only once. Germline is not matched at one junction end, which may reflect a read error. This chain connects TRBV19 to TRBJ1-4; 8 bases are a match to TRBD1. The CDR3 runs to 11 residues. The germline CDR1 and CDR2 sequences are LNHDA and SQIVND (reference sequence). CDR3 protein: CASSMSGDRMF. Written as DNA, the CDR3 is TGTGCCAGTAGTATGTCAGGGGACAGGATGTTT.

Here the CDR3 reads CASSPTPGSGANVLTF. In DNA form, the CDR3 reads TGTGCCAGCAGCCCTACCCCAGGCTCTGGGGCCAACGTCCTGACTTTC. The chain uses TRBV6-2 or TRBV6-3 and TRBJ2-6, with D unclear. The CDR3 sequence is 16 residues long. V shed 6 bases and J shed 0 bases, with 12 bases lying between them. CDR1 is MNHEY, CDR2 SVGEGT, per germline.

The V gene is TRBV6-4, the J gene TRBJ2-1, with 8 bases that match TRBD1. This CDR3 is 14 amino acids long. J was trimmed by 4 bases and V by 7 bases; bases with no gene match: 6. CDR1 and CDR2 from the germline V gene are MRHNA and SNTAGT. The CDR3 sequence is CASTDQGAYNEQFF. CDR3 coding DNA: TGTGCCAGCACGGATCAGGGGGCGTACAATGAGCAGTTCTTC.

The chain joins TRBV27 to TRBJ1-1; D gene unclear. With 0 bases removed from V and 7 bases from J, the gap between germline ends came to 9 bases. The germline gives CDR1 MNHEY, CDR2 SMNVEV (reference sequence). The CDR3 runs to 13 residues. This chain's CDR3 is CASSLSVGVEAFF. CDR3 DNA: TGTGCCAGCAGTTTATCGGTCGGGGTTGAAGCTTTCTTT.

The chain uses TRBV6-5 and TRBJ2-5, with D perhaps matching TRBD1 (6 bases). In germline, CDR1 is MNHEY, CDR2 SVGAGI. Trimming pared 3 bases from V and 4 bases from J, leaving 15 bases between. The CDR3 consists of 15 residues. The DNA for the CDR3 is TGTGCCAGCAGTTATGGGGGCCTGGGTGGAGAGACCCAGTACTTC. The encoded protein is CASSYGGLGGETQYF.

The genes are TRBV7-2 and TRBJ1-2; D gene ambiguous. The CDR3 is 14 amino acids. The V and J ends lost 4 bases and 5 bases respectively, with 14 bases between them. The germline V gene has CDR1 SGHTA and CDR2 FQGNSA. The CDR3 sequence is CASSSPGVGYGYTF. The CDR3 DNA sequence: TGTGCCAGCAGCTCCCCTGGGGTGGGATATGGCTACACCTTC.

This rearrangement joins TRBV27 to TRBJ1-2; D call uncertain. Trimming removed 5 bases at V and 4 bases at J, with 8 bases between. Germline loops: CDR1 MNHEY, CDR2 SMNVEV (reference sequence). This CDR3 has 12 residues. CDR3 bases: TGTGCCAGCAGTGTGCAAGGCTATGGCTACACCTTC. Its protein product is CASSVQGYGYTF.

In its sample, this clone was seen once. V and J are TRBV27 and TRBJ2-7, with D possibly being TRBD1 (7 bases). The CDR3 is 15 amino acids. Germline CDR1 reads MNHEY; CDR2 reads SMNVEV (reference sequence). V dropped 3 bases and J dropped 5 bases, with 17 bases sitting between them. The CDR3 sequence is CASSFGGGAGNEQYF. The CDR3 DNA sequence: TGTGCCAGCAGTTTTGGAGGGGGCGCAGGAAACGAGCAGTACTTC.

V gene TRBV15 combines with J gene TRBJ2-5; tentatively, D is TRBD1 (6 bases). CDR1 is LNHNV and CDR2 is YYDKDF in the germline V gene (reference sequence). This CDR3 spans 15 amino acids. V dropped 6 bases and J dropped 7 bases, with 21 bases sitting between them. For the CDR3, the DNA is TGTGCCACCAGTCTGGGGGCCGCCCGGGGTGGGACCCAGTACTTC. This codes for CATSLGAARGGTQYF.

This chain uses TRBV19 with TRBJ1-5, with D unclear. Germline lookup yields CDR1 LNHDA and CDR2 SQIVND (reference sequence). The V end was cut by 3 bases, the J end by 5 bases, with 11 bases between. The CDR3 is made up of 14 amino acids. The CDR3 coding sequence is TGTGCCAGTAGTATGGGCGGGGTCGATCAGCCCCAGCATTTT. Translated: CASSMGGVDQPQHF.

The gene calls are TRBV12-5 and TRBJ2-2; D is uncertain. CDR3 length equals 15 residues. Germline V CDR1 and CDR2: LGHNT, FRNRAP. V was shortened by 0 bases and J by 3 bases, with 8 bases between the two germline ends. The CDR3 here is CASGLVLSDTGELFF. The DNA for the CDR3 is TGTGCTAGTGGTTTGGTCTTAAGCGACACCGGGGAGCTGTTTTTT.

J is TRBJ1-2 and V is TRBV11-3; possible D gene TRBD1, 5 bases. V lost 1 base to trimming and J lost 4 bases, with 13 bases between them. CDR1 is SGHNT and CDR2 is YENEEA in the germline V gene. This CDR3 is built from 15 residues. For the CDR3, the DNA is TGTGCCAGCAGCTTAGGTCCAGGGTCGGCCTATGGCTACACCTTC. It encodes CASSLGPGSAYGYTF.

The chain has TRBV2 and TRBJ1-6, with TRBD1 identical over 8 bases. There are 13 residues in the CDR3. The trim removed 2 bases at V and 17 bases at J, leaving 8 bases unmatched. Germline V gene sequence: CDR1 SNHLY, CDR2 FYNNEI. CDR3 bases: TGTGCCAGCAGTGAATTGTGGGGACAGGACGTCCACTTT. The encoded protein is CASSELWGQDVHF. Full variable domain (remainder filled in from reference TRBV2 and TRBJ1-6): EPEVTQTPSHQVTQMGQEVILRCVPISNHLYFYWYRQILGQKVEFLVSFYNNEISEKSEIFDDQFSVERPDGSNFTLKIRSTKLEDSAMYFCASSELWGQDVHFGNGTRLTVT.

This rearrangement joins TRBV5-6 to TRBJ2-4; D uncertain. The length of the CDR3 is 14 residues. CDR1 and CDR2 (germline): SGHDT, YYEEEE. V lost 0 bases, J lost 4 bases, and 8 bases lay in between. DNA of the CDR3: TGTGCCAGCAGCTTGGCAGGTCCAAAAAACATTCAGTACTTC. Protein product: CASSLAGPKNIQYF.

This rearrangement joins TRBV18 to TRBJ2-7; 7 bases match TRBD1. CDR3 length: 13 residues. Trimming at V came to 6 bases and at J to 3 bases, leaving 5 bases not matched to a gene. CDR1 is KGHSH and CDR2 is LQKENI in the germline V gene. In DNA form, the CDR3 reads TGTGCCAGCTCCCCCGGGACAGTCTACGAGCAGTACTTC. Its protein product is CASSPGTVYEQYF.